The 15 T cell receptor beta chains listed next were all sequenced from one sample in a study of cytomegalovirus exposure and HLA in healthy donors. Generated by immunoSEQ multiplex PCR, the TCRdb table keeps only in-frame clones and is missing some. This table has under 200,000 clones, 85% to 90% appearing once. Source material: PBMCs. All receptors derive from a man younger than 30 in good health and CMV-seropositive.

V and J are TRBV30 and TRBJ2-7; D is uncertain. CDR1 GTSNPN and CDR2 SVGIG come from the germline V gene (reference sequence). Trimming stripped 0 bases from V and 2 bases from J, with 11 bases between. This CDR3 is 14 amino acids long. The CDR3 DNA sequence: TGTGCCTGGAGTGTCGGGTTGCTCCCCTACGAGCAGTACTTC. This sequence encodes CAWSVGLLPYEQYF.

The chain joins TRBV28 to TRBJ1-5; D might be TRBD1 (5 bases). Germline-derived CDR1 and CDR2 are MDHEN and SYDVKM. There are 21 residues in the CDR3. Trimming stripped 3 bases from V and 1 base from J, with 28 bases between. Here the CDR3 DNA reads TGTGCCAGCAGTTTCCTCCGGTCATCGGTCCCACAGGCTTTCAGCAATCAGCCCCAGCATTTT. Its protein is CASSFLRSSVPQAFSNQPQHF.

The gene calls are TRBV27 and TRBJ2-2; 11 positions agree with TRBD1. V shed 5 bases and J 5 bases; nucleotides not matched to a gene: 4. In germline, CDR1 is MNHEY, CDR2 SMNVEV (reference sequence). The length of the CDR3 is 15 residues. In DNA form, the CDR3 reads TGTGCCAGCAGTCAAGGGACAGGGGGAACCGGGGAGCTGTTTTTT. The encoded protein is CASSQGTGGTGELFF.

J is TRBJ2-1 and V is TRBV4-1; D ambiguous. This CDR3 comprises 17 residues. Germline values: CDR1 MGHRA, CDR2 YSYEKL. Between the trimmed V and J ends, which lost 2 bases and 7 bases, there was a span of 21 bases. CDR3 in DNA: TGCGCCAGCAGCCAAACCCCTACAAAAGGAGAGGTAAATGAGCAGTTCTTC. Residues: CASSQTPTKGEVNEQFF.

The chain has TRBV4-1 and TRBJ2-7; the match to TRBD2 covers 8 bases. J lost 2 bases, V lost 1 base, and 13 bases had no gene match. CDR1 is MGHRA and CDR2 is YSYEKL in the germline V gene. This CDR3 region has 18 residues. CDR3 sequence reads: CASSQVWGGTGGAYEQYF. CDR3 DNA: TGCGCCAGCAGCCAAGTATGGGGCGGAACGGGGGGGGCCTACGAGCAGTACTTC.

The chain combines TRBV5-1 with TRBJ2-6; D unresolved. The germline V gene has CDR1 SGHRS and CDR2 YFSETQ. The CDR3 covers 14 residues. V was cut by 5 bases and J by 0 bases, with 6 bases left in between. CDR3 bases: TGCGCCAGCAGGCCCTACTCTGGGGCCAACGTCCTGACTTTC. As protein: CASRPYSGANVLTF.

The V gene is TRBV14, the J gene TRBJ1-1, with D maybe TRBD1 (6 bases). Germline-derived CDR1 and CDR2 are SGHDN and FVKESK. CDR3 length: 14 amino acids. The germline V and J ends were trimmed by 2 bases and 1 base, with 8 bases remaining between them. The CDR3 loop reads CASSQPTGNTEAFF. The DNA for the CDR3 is TGTGCCAGCAGCCAACCGACAGGGAACACTGAAGCTTTCTTT.

The chain combines TRBV23-1 with TRBJ2-7; D might be TRBD1 (6 bases). TRBV23-1 counts as an open reading frame of uncertain function. V shed 0 bases and J shed 6 bases, with 27 bases lying between them. This CDR3 comprises 19 residues. CDR3 protein: CASSQSREIGGTPLCEQYF. For the CDR3, the DNA is TGCGCCAGCAGTCAATCCAGGGAGATTGGGGGCACCCCTCTTTGCGAGCAGTACTTC.

This sequence joins TRBV18 and TRBJ2-7; possible D gene TRBD2, 7 bases. CDR1 and CDR2 (germline): KGHSH, LQKENI. The V gene lost 3 bases and the J gene lost 7 bases, with 16 bases spanning the gap. This CDR3 is built from 14 residues. The CDR3 DNA reads TGTGCCAGCTCACCTAGCGCGGGGGCGGGGGAGCAGTACTTC. Its protein is CASSPSAGAGEQYF.

The chain employs TRBV6-1 and TRBJ1-1, with D uncertain. Germline V gives CDR1 MNHNS, CDR2 SASEGT. The CDR3 runs to 14 residues. Between the trimmed V and J ends, which lost 7 bases and 10 bases, there was a span of 22 bases. The CDR3 reads CASINSVSARGAFF. The CDR3 DNA reads as TGTGCCAGCATTAATAGTGTCTCTGCCCGTGGAGCTTTCTTT.

The rearrangement links TRBV10-3 to TRBJ2-3; the D gene is possibly TRBD1 (5 bases). The V gene's germline CDR1 is ENHRY and CDR2 SYGVKD. The CDR3 is made up of 13 amino acids. The V end was cut by 2 bases, the J end by 4 bases, with 7 bases between. The CDR3 spells CAISEGAPDTQYF. The CDR3 coding sequence is TGTGCCATCAGTGAGGGGGCCCCAGATACGCAGTATTTT.

This clone was seen more than once but under ten times. The J gene is TRBJ1-2, the V gene TRBV28; unclear D gene. Germline V gene lookup returns CDR1 MDHEN and CDR2 SYDVKM. This CDR3 has 13 residues. Trimming took off 7 bases at V and 7 bases at J, with 16 bases between the two ends. CDR3: CASTTGRASGYTF. DNA of the CDR3: TGTGCCAGCACTACCGGTCGAGCCTCTGGCTACACCTTC.

Of note for this clone: The sample has other DNA sequences that encode this CDR3 too. The V and J genes are TRBV6-5 and TRBJ2-7; 8 bases are a match to TRBD2. The length of the CDR3 is 15 residues. Germline values: CDR1 MNHEY, CDR2 SVGAGI. V shed 0 bases and J 7 bases; nucleotides not matched to a gene: 8. The CDR3 DNA is TGTGCCAGCAGTTACTCGCTCTCAGCGGGAGTAGAGCAGTACTTC. This encodes CASSYSLSAGVEQYF.

The chain carries TRBV5-4 and TRBJ2-2; D gene uncertain. Germline V gene data show CDR1 as SGHNT and CDR2 as YYREEE (reference sequence). V was clipped by 0 bases and J by 0 bases, with 6 bases between them. This CDR3 spans 15 amino acids. The CDR3 nucleotides read TGTGCCAGCAGCTTGGGGCCAGCGAACACCGGGGAGCTGTTTTTT. Protein: CASSLGPANTGELFF.

This chain uses TRBV6-1 with TRBJ2-3, with D unresolved. Trimming shortened V by 6 bases and J by 4 bases, and 8 bases separated the two germline ends. The CDR3 has 12 residues. Germline values: CDR1 MNHNS, CDR2 SASEGT. The CDR3 nucleotides read TGTGCCAGCAGCAAAAGCTCAGATACGCAGTATTTT. Translated, it gives CASSKSSDTQYF.